This passage covers 19 T cell receptor beta chains from one sample sequenced in a study of T-cell reconstitution after alpha-beta-depleted transplantation in children. Construction of the TCRbeta library involved unique molecular identifiers. Via MiXCR, TCRdb re-called the PCR reads, giving one row per CDR3 protein. The sample consists of fewer than 550,000 distinct CDR3 sequences, about 10% of them appearing once. The sample was PBMCs, mostly from graft donor cells, taken 180 days after TCRalphabeta/CD19-depleted stem cell transplant. These receptors originate from a female patient aged 2-9 years who had a stem cell transplant for aplastic anemia, so the T cells may come from the graft donor.

In this sample, this clonotype turned up a few times. The gene calls are TRBV18 and TRBJ2-7; no firm D call. The germline V and J ends were trimmed by 3 bases and 0 bases, with 12 bases remaining between them. CDR1 is KGHSH and CDR2 is LQKENI in the germline V gene. The CDR3 consists of 15 residues. CDR3 nucleotide sequence: TGTGCCAGCTCACCGAGGACGGTCAGCTCCTACGAGCAGTACTTC. This gives the protein CASSPRTVSSYEQYF.

The CDR3 nucleotides are TGCAGTGCGGCCTCAGTGATCTCCTACAATGAGCAGTTCTTC. It encodes CSAASVISYNEQFF. This chain uses TRBV20-1 with TRBJ2-1; no definite D call. Deletions cut 6 bases from V and 0 bases from J, with 12 bases between. Germline CDR1 is DFQATT and CDR2 is SNEGSKA (reference sequence). The CDR3 sequence is 14 residues long.

In its sample, this clonotype was seen a few times. V is TRBV20-1 and J is TRBJ2-5, with D hard to call. The length of the CDR3 is 15 residues. In germline, CDR1 is DFQATT, CDR2 SNEGSKA (reference sequence). The ends were cut back, 0 bases at V and 2 bases at J, with 13 bases in the middle. Here the CDR3 DNA reads TGCAGTGCTAGAGACCCAATGGGGTCACAAGAGACCCAGTACTTC. Translating gives CSARDPMGSQETQYF.

This clonotype was found a few times. CDR3 in DNA: TGCGCCAGCAGTCCAGGGTCCCGGGGCGGCTACACCTTC. Protein product: CASSPGSRGGYTF. This chain uses TRBV5-1 with TRBJ1-2, with D possibly matching TRBD1 (5 bases). Trimming left V 5 bases short and J 8 bases short, with 16 bases between. The CDR3 covers 13 residues. CDR1 SGHRS and CDR2 YFSETQ come from the germline V gene.

This clonotype has at least ten counts. The rearrangement links TRBV12-3 or TRBV12-4 to TRBJ1-2, with D tentatively TRBD1 (6 bases). The CDR3 length is 13 residues. V was clipped by 3 bases and J by 6 bases, with 11 bases between them. The CDR3 nucleotides read TGTGCCAGCAGTTTGACAGGCCCCAATGGCTACACCTTC. Protein product: CASSLTGPNGYTF.

The chain joins TRBV10-1 to TRBJ2-2, with 15 bases identical to TRBD2. Germline-derived CDR1 and CDR2 are WNHNN and SYGVQD (reference sequence). This CDR3 contains 20 residues. J gave up 4 bases and V 5 bases, and 14 bases lay outside the gene matches. As DNA, the CDR3 is TGCGCCAGCAGTCCTCTCGTAGGACTAGCGGGAGGGCCGGGCACCGGGGAGCTGTTTTTT. Residues: CASSPLVGLAGGPGTGELFF.

The rearrangement uses TRBV20-1 and TRBJ2-5; D might be TRBD1 (6 bases). The V gene's germline CDR1 is DFQATT and CDR2 SNEGSKA (reference sequence). The CDR3 length is 13 residues. Trimming removed 3 bases at V and 1 base at J, with 9 bases between. The CDR3 DNA reads TGCAGTGCTAGCCGGGACACCCAAGAGACCCAGTACTTC. Its translation is CSASRDTQETQYF.

CDR3 in DNA: TGTGCCACCCGGACGGTCCGTGGGACCGGGGAGCTGTTTTTT. The encoded protein is CATRTVRGTGELFF. The J gene is TRBJ2-2, the V gene TRBV2; D gene ambiguous. Per the germline V gene, CDR1 is SNHLY and CDR2 is FYNNEI. V was clipped by 10 bases and J by 5 bases, with 17 bases between them. The CDR3 covers 14 residues.

The V and J genes are TRBV7-2 and TRBJ1-6; D unclear. Trimming removed 2 bases from V and 11 bases from J, with 7 bases in between. The length of the CDR3 is 12 residues. Germline CDR1 and CDR2: SGHTA and FQGNSA. The DNA of the CDR3 is TGTGCCAGCAGCTTAAAGGGTACACCCCTCCACTTT. It codes for CASSLKGTPLHF.

This clonotype occurred many times. V usage is TRBV20-1 and J usage is TRBJ2-2, with TRBD2 matching over 7 bases. The CDR3 extends over 12 amino acids. V trimming: 6 bases; J trimming: 5 bases; junction bases outside the gene matches: 3. Germline V lookup: CDR1 DFQATT, CDR2 SNEGSKA (reference sequence). The CDR3 DNA reads TGCAGTGCCCGGGGGGAGACCGGGGAGCTGTTTTTT. Amino acids: CSARGETGELFF.

The chain recombines TRBV3-1 with TRBJ2-5; a weak D match, TRBD1 (5 bases). This CDR3 comprises 14 residues. V lost 3 bases to trimming and J lost 5 bases, with 13 bases between them. The germline V gene has CDR1 LGHDT and CDR2 YNNKEL (reference sequence). The CDR3 is CASSHGPAGETQYF. DNA for the CDR3: TGTGCCAGCAGCCATGGACCAGCAGGGGAGACCCAGTACTTC.

This chain connects TRBV9 to TRBJ1-4; possibly TRBD1 for D (5 bases). The CDR3 loop spans 15 amino acids. V was clipped by 0 bases and J by 4 bases, with 10 bases between them. CDR1 and CDR2 from the germline V gene are SGDLS and YYNGEE. The CDR3 DNA sequence: TGTGCCAGCAGCGTAGAGGGGAAGATTAATGAAAAACTGTTTTTT. It is translated as CASSVEGKINEKLFF.

V and J are TRBV20-1 and TRBJ1-5; D might be TRBD1 (5 bases). This CDR3 is built from 14 residues. Trimming took off 4 bases at V and 4 bases at J, with 14 bases between the two ends. Per the germline V gene, CDR1 is DFQATT and CDR2 is SNEGSKA (reference sequence). The CDR3 DNA is TGCAGTGCTATCAATGGACAAGTTAATCAGCCCCAGCATTTT. Protein: CSAINGQVNQPQHF.

V is TRBV20-1 and J is TRBJ2-2; D assignment may be TRBD1 or TRBD2 (5 bases each). With 0 bases removed from V and 0 bases from J, the gap between germline ends came to 8 bases. This CDR3 spans 15 amino acids. CDR1 and CDR2 (germline): DFQATT, SNEGSKA (reference sequence). CDR3 loop: CSARDPGPNTGELFF. In DNA form, the CDR3 reads TGCAGTGCTAGAGATCCGGGACCGAACACCGGGGAGCTGTTTTTT.

This clonotype was counted a few times. The V call is TRBV15, the J call TRBJ1-1, with unresolved D. Germline V gene lookup returns CDR1 LNHNV and CDR2 YYDKDF (reference sequence). The CDR3 extends over 16 amino acids. Trimming shortened V by 4 bases and J by 5 bases, and 20 bases separated the two germline ends. The CDR3 bases are TGTGCCACCAGCAAATTAAAAGCGGGGTTGGGGACTGAAGCTTTCTTT. This encodes CATSKLKAGLGTEAFF.

Only a few counts were recorded for this clonotype. The rearrangement uses TRBV29-1 and TRBJ1-2, with 9 bases that match TRBD1. Germline lookup yields CDR1 SQVTM and CDR2 ANQGSEA. With V trimmed by 5 bases and J by 5 bases, 15 bases remained unmatched. The CDR3 is 16 amino acids. CDR3 residues: CSVPAAGQGITYGYTF. The CDR3 nucleotides read TGCAGCGTTCCGGCCGCCGGACAGGGGATTACTTATGGCTACACCTTC.

This clonotype was found many times. J is TRBJ2-1 and V is TRBV11-2, with D possibly called TRBD1 or TRBD2 (7 bases each). The germline V and J ends were trimmed by 1 base and 4 bases, with 17 bases remaining between them. CDR3 length equals 17 residues. Germline CDR1 and CDR2: SGHAT and FQNNGV. DNA for the CDR3: TGTGCCAGCAGCTTAGTTTTAAGGGGGCGGGGGTACAATGAGCAGTTCTTC. This codes for CASSLVLRGRGYNEQFF.

This clonotype was detected only a few times. The chain couples TRBV6-5 to TRBJ2-7, with D maybe TRBD1 (6 bases). V was clipped by 0 bases and J by 2 bases, with 17 bases between them. Germline CDR1 reads MNHEY; CDR2 reads SVGAGI. This CDR3 comprises 17 residues. Here the CDR3 reads CASSYSVGQSWPYEQYF. CDR3 in DNA: TGTGCCAGCAGTTACTCAGTTGGACAGTCATGGCCCTACGAGCAGTACTTC.

This clonotype was detected a few times. This chain connects TRBV27 to TRBJ2-1; TRBD1 might be the D (5 bases). The CDR3 extends over 13 amino acids. The germline V gene encodes CDR1 MNHEY and CDR2 SMNVEV (reference sequence). Deletions cut 3 bases from V and 6 bases from J, with 9 bases between. CDR3: CASSFGHLNEQFF. The CDR3 DNA reads as TGTGCCAGCAGTTTCGGACACCTCAATGAGCAGTTCTTC.